The clone carrying this TCR beta chain was detected a few times. Germline CDR1 is SGHTA and CDR2 is FQGNSA. CDR3 length: 15 residues. V was trimmed by 3 bases and J by 3 bases, leaving 11 bases between them. Each CDR3 protein gets one entry after TCRdb re-called the RT-PCR reads with MiXCR. Here the sample spans hundreds of thousands of distinct CDR3 sequences, approximately 15% being singletons. Sequenced: memory CD4+ T cells from blood. This chain joins TRBV7-2 and TRBJ2-2; D remains unclear. The source is a female donor in good health, serving as a healthy control. The CDR3 DNA reads TGTGCCAGCAGCTTTTCAGGATCGGACACCGGGGAGCTGTTTTTT. Translation gives CASSFSGSDTGELFF.